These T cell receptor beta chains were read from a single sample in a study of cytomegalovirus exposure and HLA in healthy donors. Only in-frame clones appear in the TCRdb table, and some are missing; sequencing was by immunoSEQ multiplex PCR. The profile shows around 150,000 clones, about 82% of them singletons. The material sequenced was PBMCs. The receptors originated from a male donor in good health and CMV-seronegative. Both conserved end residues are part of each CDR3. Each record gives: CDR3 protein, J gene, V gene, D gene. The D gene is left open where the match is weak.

CASSLKSDRWDTQYF,TRBJ2-3,TRBV11-3,TRBD1
CATSRWHGDSTDTQYF,TRBJ2-3,TRBV15,-
CASRRSTDTQYF,TRBJ2-3,TRBV7-4,-
CASSLLRNQPQHF,TRBJ1-5,TRBV11-2,-
CASSYSGRPNYGYTF,TRBJ1-2,TRBV6-5,-
CASSLSGQGSRGTEAFF,TRBJ1-1,TRBV28,TRBD1
CASSRYLAGPDTQYF,TRBJ2-3,TRBV27,TRBD2
CASSRDLANTGELFF,TRBJ2-2,TRBV5-4,-
CASSRTGLNTEAFF,TRBJ1-1,TRBV2,TRBD1
CASSKGGVGEKLFF,TRBJ1-4,TRBV28,-
CASSLGLARNTGELFF,TRBJ2-2,TRBV11-3,TRBD2
CASSFGGTPLYGYTF,TRBJ1-2,TRBV27,-
CSTRQGNQPQHF,TRBJ1-5,TRBV29-1,TRBD1
CASSGSPGQGLENTIYF,TRBJ1-3,TRBV9,TRBD1
CASSLLRSSDTQYF,TRBJ2-3,TRBV11-2,-
CASSIGQGGGNEQFF,TRBJ2-1,TRBV19,-